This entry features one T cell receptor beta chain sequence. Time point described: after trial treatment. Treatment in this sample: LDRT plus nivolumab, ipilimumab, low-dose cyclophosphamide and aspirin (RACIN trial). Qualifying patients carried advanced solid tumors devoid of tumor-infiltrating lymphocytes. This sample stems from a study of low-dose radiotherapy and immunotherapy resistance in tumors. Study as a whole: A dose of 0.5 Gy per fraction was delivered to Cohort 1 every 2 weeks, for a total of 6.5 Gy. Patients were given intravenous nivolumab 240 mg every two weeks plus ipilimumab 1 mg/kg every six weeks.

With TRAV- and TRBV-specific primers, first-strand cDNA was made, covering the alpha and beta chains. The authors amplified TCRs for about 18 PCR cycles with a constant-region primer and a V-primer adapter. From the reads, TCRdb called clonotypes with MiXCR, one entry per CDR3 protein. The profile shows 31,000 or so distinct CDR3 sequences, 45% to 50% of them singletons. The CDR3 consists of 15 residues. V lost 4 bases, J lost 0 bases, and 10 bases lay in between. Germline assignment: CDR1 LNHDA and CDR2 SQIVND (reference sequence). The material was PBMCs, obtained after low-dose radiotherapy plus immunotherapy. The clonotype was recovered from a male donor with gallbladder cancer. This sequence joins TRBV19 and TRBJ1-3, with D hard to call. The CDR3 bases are TGTGCCAGTAGTACGACCGTCAGCTCTGGAAACACCATATATTTT. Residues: CASSTTVSSGNTIYF.